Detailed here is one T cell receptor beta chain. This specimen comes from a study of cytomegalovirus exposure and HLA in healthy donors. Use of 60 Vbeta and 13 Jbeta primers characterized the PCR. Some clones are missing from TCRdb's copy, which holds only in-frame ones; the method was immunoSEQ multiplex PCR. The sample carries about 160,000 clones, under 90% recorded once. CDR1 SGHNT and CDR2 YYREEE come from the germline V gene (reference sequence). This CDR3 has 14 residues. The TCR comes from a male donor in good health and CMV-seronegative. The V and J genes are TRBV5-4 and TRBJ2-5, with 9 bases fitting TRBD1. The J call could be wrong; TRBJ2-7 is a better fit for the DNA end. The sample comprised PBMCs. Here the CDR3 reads CASSPGQGRYEQYF. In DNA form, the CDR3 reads TGTGCCAGCAGCCCGGGACAGGGACGGTACGAGCAGTACTTC.